The entry below gives a single T cell receptor (beta chain) sequence along with its context. Its target is not known. The source of the sample is a study of CD8+CD57+ T cells in acquired aplastic anemia. Study summary: Isolated CD4+ and CD8+ cells, once sorted, yielded DNA averaging about 3.2 ug. Overall study findings and caveats: The number of CD8+ CDR3 sequences shared by patients and controls was about 30.

CDR3 and TCR beta VDJ profiling relied on a genomic DNA template. TCRdb re-derived calls from the reads in MiXCR, one entry per CDR3 protein. The profile covers some 290,000 distinct CDR3 sequences, with approximately 55% appearing a single time and less than 9.5% taken by the ten largest. The CDR3 runs to 16 residues. Trimming stripped 5 bases from V and 6 bases from J, with 20 bases between. Germline CDR1 is SGHRS and CDR2 is YFSETQ. Sequencing input: sorted CD4+, CD8+, or CD8+CD57+ T cells (not recorded which) from PBMCs. This TCR was sampled from a human donor with severe aplastic anemia or a healthy control (not recorded which). The V gene is TRBV5-1, the J gene TRBJ2-2; D is possibly TRBD1 (6 bases). The CDR3 DNA is TGCGCCAGCAGGGAACAGGGCGTGGGGGTCGCCGGGGAGCTGTTTTTT. As protein: CASREQGVGVAGELFF.